This T cell receptor (beta chain) was identified during a study of blood T cell repertoires in COVID-19. Study-level background: COVID-19 samples collected from the United States, Italy and Spain covered acute and convalescent phases. T cells, B-cell-depleted T cells, or PBMCs supplied cDNA or gDNA.

In the study's own analysis: The authors estimated nucleated cell counts from reference gene primer amplification. Sequencing used immunoSEQ multiplex PCR; TCRdb keeps in-frame clones, though not all of them. From that table come the V and J calls and clone size; the DNA was used to work out D and trimming. In the table there are over 150,000 clones, 88% of which are singletons. The CDR3 consists of 16 residues. Material: peripheral blood. The clonotype originates from a middle-aged man who had recovered from COVID-19. The chain carries TRBV21-1 and TRBJ2-1; TRBD1 is the table's D call, not checked against the DNA. TRBV21-1 is flagged as a pseudogene. The CDR3 reads CASSFTGTDTDNEQFF. The CDR3 DNA reads as TGTGCCAGCAGCTTCACGGGGACAGATACTGACAATGAGCAGTTCTTC.